This T cell receptor beta chain was captured in a study of blood T cell repertoires in COVID-19. Across the study: From the United States, Italy and Spain came samples of acute and convalescent COVID-19. From T cells, B-cell-depleted T cells, or PBMCs came the material, which was cDNA or gDNA.

This CDR3 contains 15 residues. Germline assignment: CDR1 LNHNV and CDR2 YYDKDF (reference sequence). V lost 0 bases to trimming and J lost 5 bases, with 10 bases between them. Under the authors' procedure: Amplification of reference gene primers provided the estimated nucleated cell counts. Clones were read by immunoSEQ multiplex PCR, and TCRdb kept only the in-frame ones, dropping some. For V, J and clone size, that table is used; D and trimming come from the DNA. The table records some 75,000 clones, 80% of them present only once. In Seattle, patients joined the study during active infection and were tracked longitudinally.

The rearrangement uses TRBV15 and TRBJ2-2, with D uncertain. The sample taken for sequencing was peripheral blood. This clonotype originated in a man in his fifties with COVID-19, enrolled during active disease. The DNA for the CDR3 is TGTGCCACCAGCAGAGACAGGTTTAAAACCGGGGAGCTGTTTTTT. This sequence encodes CATSRDRFKTGELFF.